These 28 T cell receptor beta chains came from one sample sequenced in a study of blood T cell repertoires in COVID-19. Libraries were prepared by immunoSEQ multiplex PCR; TCRdb keeps only in-frame clonotypes and omits some of them. This table has about 200,000 clones, roughly 89% appearing once. The sample taken for sequencing was peripheral blood. The receptors come from a man aged 55-75 years who had recovered from COVID-19.

The rearrangement joins TRBV28 to TRBJ2-7, with TRBD1 as a possible D gene (5 bases). Germline lookup yields CDR1 MDHEN and CDR2 SYDVKM. V was shortened by 8 bases and J by 2 bases, with 16 bases between the two germline ends. This CDR3 has 14 residues. CDR3 protein: CASVSQGFPYEQYF. CDR3 nucleotides: TGTGCCAGCGTATCCCAGGGTTTCCCCTACGAGCAGTACTTC.

The gene calls are TRBV27 and TRBJ2-3; 7 nucleotides agree with TRBD2. Unmatched junction bases numbered 9, after V lost 5 bases and J lost 4 bases. The CDR3 is made up of 15 amino acids. Germline V gene sequence: CDR1 MNHEY, CDR2 SMNVEV (reference sequence). The CDR3 sequence is CASSRDYPTSDTQYF. As DNA, the CDR3 is TGTGCCAGCAGTCGGGACTACCCTACTTCAGATACGCAGTATTTT.

The rearrangement links TRBV9 to TRBJ2-5; 10 nucleotides match TRBD1. With 4 bases clipped from V and 5 bases from J, the junction kept 5 bases outside the gene matches. The germline gives CDR1 SGDLS, CDR2 YYNGEE. The CDR3 covers 14 residues. CDR3 in amino acids: CASSQTGGRETQYF. CDR3 DNA: TGTGCCAGCAGCCAGACAGGGGGCAGGGAGACCCAGTACTTC.

This clone was observed a few times. This sequence joins TRBV2 and TRBJ1-5; 10 bases align to TRBD1. CDR1 is SNHLY and CDR2 is FYNNEI in the germline V gene. Trimming cost V 6 bases and J 4 bases; bases outside gene matches: 9. CDR3 length: 16 residues. The CDR3: CASRGDPGQGNQPQHF. Here the CDR3 DNA reads TGTGCCAGCAGAGGAGACCCGGGACAGGGGAATCAGCCCCAGCATTTT.

J is TRBJ1-1 and V is TRBV28; D remains ambiguous. The V and J ends lost 2 bases and 3 bases respectively, with 4 bases between them. The CDR3 has 12 residues. The germline gives CDR1 MDHEN, CDR2 SYDVKM. CDR3 DNA sequence: TGTGCCAGCAGTTTACTACACACTGAAGCTTTCTTT. Translation gives CASSLLHTEAFF. Using reference TRBV28 and TRBJ1-1 for the parts outside the CDR3, the full variable domain is DVKVTQSSRYLVKRTGEKVFLECVQDMDHENMFWYRQDPGLGLRLIYFSYDVKMKEKGDIPEGYSVSREKKERFSLILESASTNQTSMYLCASSLLHTEAFFGQGTRLTVV.

The genes are TRBV5-1 and TRBJ2-3, with D maybe TRBD2 (6 bases). Between the trimmed V and J ends, which lost 0 bases and 2 bases, there was a span of 10 bases. The CDR3 runs 15 residues. CDR1 SGHRS and CDR2 YFSETQ come from the germline V gene. CDR3: CASSLVEGPTDTQYF. CDR3 DNA: TGCGCCAGCAGCTTGGTGGAGGGTCCCACAGATACGCAGTATTTT.

This sequence joins TRBV5-4 and TRBJ1-4, with D tentatively TRBD1 (5 bases). CDR1 is SGHNT and CDR2 is YYREEE in the germline V gene (reference sequence). This CDR3 contains 14 residues. The V and J ends lost 1 base and 4 bases respectively, with 8 bases between them. This CDR3 reads CASSLKGYNEKLFF. The DNA of the CDR3 is TGTGCCAGCAGCTTGAAGGGGTATAATGAAAAACTGTTTTTT.

V usage is TRBV27 and J usage is TRBJ2-2; 8 bases map to TRBD1. The CDR3 extends over 14 amino acids. J was trimmed by 4 bases and V by 4 bases; bases with no gene match: 2. The germline V gene has CDR1 MNHEY and CDR2 SMNVEV (reference sequence). CDR3 nucleotides: TGTGCCAGCAGTTCCGACAGGGGCACCGGGGAGCTGTTTTTT. Translation gives CASSSDRGTGELFF.

Only a few counts were recorded for this clone. The CDR3 nucleotides read TGTGCCAGCAGTCACAACCCAGGTGGAGAGACCCAGTACTTC. It codes for CASSHNPGGETQYF. The chain has TRBV6-5 and TRBJ2-5; D is undetermined. V gave up 5 bases and J gave up 4 bases, with 14 bases separating them. CDR1 MNHEY and CDR2 SVGAGI come from the germline V gene. This CDR3 contains 14 residues.

The chain is built from TRBV19 and TRBJ2-7; perhaps TRBD2 as D (5 bases). CDR1 is LNHDA, CDR2 SQIVND, per germline (reference sequence). V was pared by 1 base and J by 2 bases, with 9 bases between. There are 14 residues in the CDR3. The CDR3 DNA reads as TGTGCCAGTAGTATAGTCAGAGGGACCTACGAGCAGTACTTC. It translates to CASSIVRGTYEQYF.

The chain recombines TRBV9 with TRBJ1-2, with D possibly being TRBD1 (5 bases). The germline CDR1 and CDR2 sequences are SGDLS and YYNGEE. V was shortened by 6 bases and J by 0 bases, with 21 bases between the two germline ends. The CDR3 runs 17 residues. The chain's CDR3 is CASTPGVEILTNYGYTF. CDR3 in DNA: TGTGCCAGCACCCCGGGGGTGGAGATTCTTACTAACTATGGCTACACCTTC. Full variable domain (remainder filled in from reference TRBV9 and TRBJ1-2): DSGVTQTPKHLITATGQRVTLRCSPRSGDLSVYWYQQSLDQGLQFLIQYYNGEERAKGNILERFSAQQFPDLHSELNLSSLELGDSALYFCASTPGVEILTNYGYTFGSGTRLTVV.

The chain carries TRBV3-1 (or the pseudogene TRBV3-2) and TRBJ1-1; D is unresolved. V gave up 4 bases and J gave up 0 bases, with 9 bases separating them. CDR3 length: 14 residues. Germline V gene data show CDR1 as LGHDT and CDR2 as YNNKEL (reference sequence). The DNA for the CDR3 is TGTGCCAGCAGCCCGCCGGTGATGAACACTGAAGCTTTCTTT. Protein sequence: CASSPPVMNTEAFF.

This clone was detected only a few times. V is TRBV30 and J is TRBJ1-1; D unclear. Germline loops: CDR1 GTSNPN, CDR2 SVGIG (reference sequence). Deletions cut 5 bases from V and 2 bases from J, with 12 bases between. CDR3 length: 13 residues. The CDR3 DNA follows: TGTGCCTGGGGACGGAGTGGTAACACTGAAGCTTTCTTT. Translation gives CAWGRSGNTEAFF.

In this sample, this clone turned up once. V and J are TRBV19 and TRBJ1-1, with 9 bases matching TRBD1. Unmatched junction bases numbered 7, after V lost 6 bases and J lost 8 bases. Germline V gene sequence: CDR1 LNHDA, CDR2 SQIVND (reference sequence). This CDR3 has 13 amino acids. CDR3 nucleotide sequence: TGTGCCAGTAGGCGGACAGGGGAGGGAGAAGCTTTCTTT. The encoded protein is CASRRTGEGEAFF.

The V gene is TRBV2, the J gene TRBJ1-5, with 7 bases identical to TRBD1. Germline V gene sequence: CDR1 SNHLY, CDR2 FYNNEI. J was trimmed by 7 bases and V by 7 bases; bases with no gene match: 10. The CDR3 sequence is 14 residues long. The CDR3 DNA follows: TGTGCCAGCACAGAGACAGGGTACCGACAGCCCCAGCATTTT. Protein product: CASTETGYRQPQHF.

This chain links TRBV2 with TRBJ2-3; TRBD2 matches 7 bases. CDR1 is SNHLY and CDR2 is FYNNEI in the germline V gene. The CDR3 is made up of 14 amino acids. V lost 3 bases and J lost 7; bases outside the gene matches: 7. In DNA form, the CDR3 reads TGTGCCAGCAGTGACAAGCGGGGTCTGAATACGCAGTATTTT. Protein: CASSDKRGLNTQYF.

DNA of the CDR3: TGTGCCAGTAGTATAGTAGACACCCTGAACTATGGCTACACCTTC. Translating it yields CASSIVDTLNYGYTF. This chain links TRBV19 with TRBJ1-2; unclear D gene. CDR3 length equals 15 residues. Germline V gives CDR1 LNHDA, CDR2 SQIVND (reference sequence). The germline V and J ends were trimmed by 1 base and 2 bases, with 11 bases remaining between them.

V usage is TRBV6-6 and J usage is TRBJ2-7; possibly TRBD1 for D (6 bases). There are 14 residues in the CDR3. The V end was cut by 5 bases, the J end by 5 bases, with 16 bases between. The germline V gene encodes CDR1 MNHNY and CDR2 SVGAGI (reference sequence). CDR3 coding DNA: TGTGCCAGCAGTGTCCTAAACAGGGTGAACGAGCAGTACTTC. This encodes CASSVLNRVNEQYF.

The rearrangement uses TRBV2 and TRBJ1-1; D not certain. This CDR3 comprises 14 residues. The germline gives CDR1 SNHLY, CDR2 FYNNEI. Trimming took 6 bases from V and 4 from J, leaving 15 bases between them. This CDR3 reads CASRASAGFTEAFF. The CDR3 nucleotides are TGTGCCAGCAGGGCTAGCGCGGGGTTCACTGAAGCTTTCTTT.

This clone is a singleton in its sample. The V call is TRBV6-5, the J call TRBJ1-6; D not resolved. Germline V gene lookup returns CDR1 MNHEY and CDR2 SVGAGI. CDR3 length: 12 residues. Trimming took off 7 bases at V and 9 bases at J, with 10 bases between the two ends. CDR3 loop: CASTIRGSPLHF. The CDR3 nucleotides are TGTGCCAGCACCATACGGGGTTCACCCCTCCACTTT.

The V call is TRBV7-3, the J call TRBJ2-3; 11 positions match TRBD2. With V trimmed by 1 base and J by 0 bases, 0 bases remained unmatched. Germline assignment: CDR1 SGHTA and CDR2 FQGTGA. The CDR3 has 16 amino acids. CDR3 bases: TGTGCCAGCAGCTTAAGACTAGCGGGGAGCACAGATACGCAGTATTTT. Its protein is CASSLRLAGSTDTQYF.

With regard to this clone: The sample holds other DNA sequences that translate to the same CDR3. The chain couples TRBV27 to TRBJ1-2; 8 bases align to TRBD1. Per the germline V gene, CDR1 is MNHEY and CDR2 is SMNVEV (reference sequence). The V gene end was trimmed by 0 bases and the J gene end by 6 bases; junction bases not matched to a gene: 15. The CDR3 has 18 residues. This CDR3 reads CASSLSRQGAPPWDGYTF. DNA for the CDR3: TGTGCCAGCAGTTTATCACGGCAGGGGGCCCCACCGTGGGATGGCTACACCTTC.

This chain uses TRBV5-1 with TRBJ2-2; 10 bases align to TRBD2. V lost 3 bases and J lost 2; bases outside the gene matches: 1. This CDR3 is 15 amino acids long. Germline lookup yields CDR1 SGHRS and CDR2 YFSETQ. In nucleotides, the CDR3 is TGCGCCAGCAGCTGGACTAGCGGAAACACCGGGGAGCTGTTTTTT. It codes for CASSWTSGNTGELFF.

The CDR3 nucleotides read TGTGCCAGCAGTTCTGGGACTACCCACACCGGGGAGCTGTTTTTT. Translating gives CASSSGTTHTGELFF. The chain combines TRBV6-9 with TRBJ2-2, with 7 bases matching TRBD2. The CDR3 spans 15 residues. In germline, CDR1 is MNHGY, CDR2 SVAAGI. J gave up 3 bases and V 4 bases, and 5 bases lay outside the gene matches.

The chain is built from TRBV24-1 and TRBJ1-5; the match to TRBD1 covers 7 bases. Germline CDR1 is KGHDR and CDR2 is SFDVKD. The CDR3 consists of 16 residues. V was pared by 4 bases and J by 1 base, with 6 bases of the junction left unmatched. CDR3 amino acids: CATSDSRGISNQPQHF. The CDR3 nucleotides are TGTGCCACCAGTGACAGCAGGGGGATAAGCAATCAGCCCCAGCATTTT.

As DNA, the CDR3 is TGTGCCACCAGTGACGGGGACGGGAGGGTCCAGACCCAGTACTTC. This codes for CATSDGDGRVQTQYF. The rearrangement links TRBV24-1 to TRBJ2-5, with 8 bases lining up with TRBD2. The CDR3 covers 15 residues. V lost 4 bases to trimming and J lost 6 bases; unmatched junction nucleotides: 9. Looked up from germline, CDR1 is KGHDR and CDR2 is SFDVKD.

The V call is TRBV7-2, the J call TRBJ2-5; tentatively, D is TRBD2 (6 bases). The CDR3 sequence is 14 residues long. Germline loops: CDR1 SGHTA, CDR2 FQGNSA. Trimming removed 4 bases at V and 8 bases at J, with 17 bases between. The CDR3 here is CASSSGGVSETQYF. CDR3 in DNA: TGTGCCAGCAGCTCCGGGGGAGTATCGGAAACCCAGTACTTC.

The J gene is TRBJ2-4, the V gene TRBV7-2; a possible D gene is TRBD2 (6 bases). This CDR3 comprises 13 residues. Germline CDR1 is SGHTA and CDR2 is FQGNSA. The V end was cut by 4 bases, the J end by 7 bases, with 11 bases between. This CDR3 is CASSSASVNIQYF. The CDR3 DNA follows: TGTGCCAGCAGCTCCGCTAGCGTCAACATTCAGTACTTC.